This T cell receptor beta chain was recorded in a study of siplizumab effects on memory and regulatory T cells. Some clones are missing from TCRdb's copy, which holds only in-frame ones; the method was immunoSEQ multiplex PCR. The sample shows 100,000 or so clones, 91% of them seen only once. CDR1 is SNHLY and CDR2 is FYNNEI in the germline V gene. The CDR3 sequence is 13 residues long. After removal of 7 bases from V and 8 bases from J, the junction contained 7 bases not matched to a gene. Sequencing used CD4+ T cells sorted from blood. The TCR was taken from a human donor in good health. Some clones in this sample may be carry-over from other donors' samples. V is TRBV2 and J is TRBJ2-1; 8 nucleotides match TRBD2. For the CDR3, the DNA is TGTGCCAGCAACCGGGAGGGCCAGGATGAGCAGTTCTTC. Protein: CASNREGQDEQFF.